This TCR beta chain was sequenced during a study of OX40 agonist ivuxolimab in advanced cancers. Systemic immunosuppression or a history of autoimmune disease excluded patients. Generated by immunoSEQ multiplex PCR, the TCRdb table keeps only in-frame clones and is missing some. The table shows tens of thousands of clones, with 80% to 90% occurring only once. The clonotype was recovered from an adult with an advanced solid tumor such as melanoma, head and neck, liver or kidney cancer. The sample consisted of CD4+ or CD8+ T cells sorted from blood, taken in a trial of the OX40 agonist ivuxolimab.

The CDR3 here is CASRRETQYF. In DNA form, the CDR3 reads TGTGCCAGCCGGAGGGAGACCCAGTACTTC. The chain recombines TRBV2 with TRBJ2-5; TRBD2 is a possible D gene (5 bases). The length of the CDR3 is 10 residues. Germline V lookup: CDR1 SNHLY, CDR2 FYNNEI. Trimming shortened V by 8 bases and J by 5 bases, and 6 bases separated the two germline ends.